This T cell receptor (beta chain) came from a study of T cell responses to AZD1222 COVID-19 vaccine. Study-wide points: When two AZD1222 doses had been given, Spike-specific TCR breadth and depth rose. At baseline, just 6 or 7 AZD1222 recipients tested seropositive. The CD4 TCRs associated with vaccination extended across spike and predominated at 160-218 and 743-854.

Deletions cut 8 bases from V and 0 bases from J, with 8 bases between. This CDR3 is 12 amino acids long. Germline-derived CDR1 and CDR2 are WSHSY and SAAADI. Measured with immunoSEQ multiplex PCR; TCRdb has only the in-frame clones, and not every one. The repertoire has about 170,000 clones, about 90% of them found once; the top ten carry 2.6%. In the case of this clone: Its antigen remains unidentified.

This sequence joins TRBV10-2 and TRBJ2-7; D gene uncertain. The starting material was peripheral blood, obtained on day 0 of AZD1222 vaccination. The source is an adult in good health. In DNA, the CDR3 is TGCGCCAGCCGAGCCCCCTCCTACGAGCAGTACTTC. It encodes CASRAPSYEQYF.